The source of this T cell receptor beta chain is a study of vaccination and CD4 T cells after COVID-19 (dated by TCRdb to the early 2020s). Study-wide context: Convalescent patients had a positive SARS-CoV-2 result on nasal swab PCR, and of these patients, nine had mild disease and one had severe disease. Six males and four females were included in the convalescent cohort, with two Hispanic individuals, seven Caucasians, two Asians and one multiracial person represented. Participants got two doses of the Pfizer-BioNTech BNT162b2 vaccine (n=8) or two doses of the Moderna mRNA-1273 vaccine (n=2). Post-COVID blood samples from convalescent patients were collected a median of around 110 days after diagnosis, with a range of 35 to 161 days. Post-vaccine blood samples were obtained a median of approximately 74 days after the second vaccine dose, with a range of about 12 to 241 days. The cultures were stimulated with overlapping spike peptide pools from SARS-CoV-2 and from the common cold coronaviruses HCoV-NL63, HCoV-OC43 and HCoV-229E. Control cultures received a CEFX viral epitope pool as the positive control, an HIV-1 Nef peptide pool as the negative control, or no peptide. In 10 COVID-19 convalescent patients and a handful of infection-naive healthy vaccine recipients, the spike-specific CD4+ TCR repertoire before mRNA vaccination was compared with the repertoire after mRNA vaccination.

The treatment or condition label for this specimen denotes: roughly ten-day PBMC culture with coronavirus spike peptide pools or control peptides (ViraFEST assay). To expand antigen-specific T cells with peptide pools and then pick out the expanded clonotypes through TCR sequencing, the study relied on the ViraFEST assay. The convalescent patients' positive SARS-CoV-2 PCR tests fell between March and December 2020, which was before the Alpha, Beta and Delta variants emerged in the United States. PBMCs were cultured at 1.5 million to 2 million per well in IMDM supplemented with approximately 5% human AB serum and 8.5 to 10 IU/ml IL-2, with about 11 ug/ml peptide pools added. On days 3 and 7, half of the culture medium was replaced with fresh IL-2-containing medium. After approximately 10 days of culture, CD4+ T cells were isolated by negative selection using the EasySep CD4+ T cell isolation kit. Ficoll-Paque Plus gradient centrifugation was used to isolate PBMCs from whole blood, and the isolated PBMCs were then either used fresh or cryopreserved at -140C. Each culture condition was generally run in triplicate wells.

Deletion took 4 bases off V and 0 bases off J, with a span of 5 bases between the germline ends. The CDR3 spans 12 residues, from the cysteine through the phenylalanine. The read is trimmed to its CDR3 DNA, 36 bases read in frame from base 1. In the germline V gene, CDR1 corresponds to SGHRS and CDR2 to YFSETQ. Comment on this clonotype: Its antigen specificity is not known. No much larger clonotype is one base removed from it; base qualities were not supplied.

The method behind the library was PCR. DNA from cultured CD4+ T cells underwent TCR sequencing with the Oncomine TCR Beta short-read assay at the Johns Hopkins FTIC core. Genomic DNA was extracted from the cultured CD4+ T cells with the QIAamp micro DNA kit. Oncomine TCR Beta libraries made from cultured CD4+ T cells were pooled using unique dual indexes and sequenced on an Illumina iSeq 100. The source study handled its data this way. Non-productive sequences were removed, and CDR3s that did not start with C, did not end with F or W, or were shorter than 7 amino acids were discarded. Antigen-specific clonotypes were identified using the MANAFEST web application through comparison of peptide-stimulated wells with reference and other culture wells. An FDR below 0.05, an odds ratio above 5, and a productive frequency above 0.1% in at least two of three replicate wells were required for clones to be considered positive. A clonotype was classed as cross-reactive if the clonotype showed significant expansion both in SARS-CoV-2 spike wells and in at least one common cold coronavirus spike condition. Levenshtein distances (stringdist) and unrooted phylogenetic trees (ape) in R version 3.6.1 were used to assess CDR3 homology. TCRdb redid the processing of the public reads, applying fastp at Q25 and MiXCR, and retained in-frame beta chains. Identical CDR3 protein sequences are pooled into one entry, listed with their most common genes and DNA. The V and J calls were determined by TCRdb, not by the authors. The sample table shows about 14,000 distinct CDR3 sequences, and 52% are seen once. Jointly, the top ten make up about 8.8% of the sample.

Broad study findings and their caveats: An increase in the median number of SARS-CoV-2-reactive clonotypes from approximately 20 after infection to 38 after vaccination was observed, but the change was not found to be significant. In convalescent patients, a median about 90% of post-vaccine SARS-CoV-2-reactive clones were detected only after vaccination, and vaccine-specific priming was suggested by this finding. Only a relatively small number of convalescent patients were included in the study, and early timepoints following natural infection were not analyzed. Of the vaccine-specific clones in convalescent patients, 304 of 307, or nearly all, reacted only to SARS-CoV-2 spike and did not cross-react with common cold coronaviruses.

This receptor was obtained from a human donor who had recovered from COVID-19. The chain was built from TRBV5-1 and TRBJ2-7; the D gene lacks a confident call. The specimen was CD4+ T cells from blood, cultured in vitro. This receptor has the CDR3 CASSANSYEQYF. The nucleotides read TGCGCCAGCAGCGCTAACTCCTACGAGCAGTACTTC.